The 2 T cell receptor beta chains reported below all come from one sample, sequenced in a study of blood T cell repertoires in COVID-19 (dated by TCRdb to 2020 to 2022). The library was produced with the immunoSEQ multiplex PCR assay. The clones in this table, taken by TCRdb from immuneACCESS, are in-frame only. Not every clone is retained; where verified, under half of the shortfall comes from an unresolved V gene, and the cause of the rest is unknown. Present in this sample are about 230,000 clones, around 84% of which were seen just once. The ten largest clones add up to more than 9% of the sample. The specimen was peripheral blood. Every receptor here comes from a man aged 45-60 years with COVID-19, enrolled during active disease.

Regarding this clone: This sample also contains other DNA sequences that code for the same CDR3. The chain employs TRBV7-3 and TRBJ2-1; D is possibly TRBD2 (5 bases). The V and J ends lost 5 bases and 5 bases respectively, with 10 bases between them. Germline CDR1 and CDR2: SGHTA and FQGTGA. The CDR3 is made up of 13 amino acids. CDR3 in amino acids: CASSPSGNNEQFF. The CDR3, as DNA: TGTGCCAGCAGCCCGTCCGGGAACAATGAGCAGTTCTTC.

The rearrangement joins TRBV30 to TRBJ1-3, with D possibly TRBD1 on 6 matching bases. CDR1 is GTSNPN, CDR2 SVGIG, per germline (reference sequence). The CDR3 length is 12 residues. V dropped 5 bases and J dropped 1 base, with 6 bases sitting between them. Written as DNA, the CDR3 is TGTGCCTGGGGACAGTCTGGAAACACCATATATTTT. This encodes CAWGQSGNTIYF.